Shown below are 17 T cell receptor beta chains from a single sample sequenced in a study of shared clonotypes between healthy human individuals. Sequencing was performed with immunoSEQ multiplex PCR; in TCRdb, only in-frame clones are kept and a portion is missing. The data hold over a million clones, with around 75% observed a single time. Sequencing input: memory CD4+ T cells sorted from blood. Sample subset: CD45RA-negative fraction. These receptors all stem from a man aged 18-30 years in good health.

This clone has more than one count but fewer than ten. V gene TRBV18 combines with J gene TRBJ1-1; D is ambiguous. Germline V gene lookup returns CDR1 KGHSH and CDR2 LQKENI. V was trimmed by 1 base and J by 1 base, leaving 7 bases between them. The CDR3 loop spans 14 amino acids. The CDR3 is CASSPLGKNTEAFF. The CDR3 coding sequence is TGTGCCAGCTCACCACTGGGGAAGAACACTGAAGCTTTCTTT.

The genes are TRBV9 and TRBJ2-7; possibly TRBD1 for D (5 bases). Per the germline V gene, CDR1 is SGDLS and CDR2 is YYNGEE. V gave up 1 base and J gave up 6 bases, with 11 bases separating them. The CDR3 length is 13 residues. The CDR3 DNA follows: TGTGCCAGCAGCGTAAGGCCGCAGGGCGAGCAGTACTTC. This translates into CASSVRPQGEQYF.

The chain is built from TRBV10-3 and TRBJ2-5; 7 bases are shared with TRBD1. J gave up 1 base and V 6 bases, and 2 bases lay outside the gene matches. The germline V gene has CDR1 ENHRY and CDR2 SYGVKD. There are 13 residues in the CDR3. CDR3 protein: CAISDRVQETQYF. In nucleotides, the CDR3 is TGTGCCATCAGCGACAGGGTCCAAGAGACCCAGTACTTC.

V is TRBV10-3 and J is TRBJ1-1; 9 nucleotides line up with TRBD1. The CDR3 has 13 amino acids. Trimming took 9 bases from V and 0 from J; bases not matched to a gene: 2. The germline V gene has CDR1 ENHRY and CDR2 SYGVKD. CDR3 coding DNA: TGTGCCATGAGACAGGGGGTGAACACTGAAGCTTTCTTT. Protein: CAMRQGVNTEAFF.

Note on this clone: This same CDR3 is encoded by further DNA sequences in the sample. V and J are TRBV11-3 and TRBJ1-1; D may be TRBD1 (5 bases). CDR3 length equals 14 residues. V lost 0 bases and J lost 4, with 9 bases in between. Per germline, CDR1 SGHNT and CDR2 YENEEA. The CDR3 is CASSLDGAGTEAFF. The CDR3 DNA sequence: TGTGCCAGCAGCTTAGATGGGGCCGGCACTGAAGCTTTCTTT.

There are a few counts of this clone. The rearrangement joins TRBV11-1 to TRBJ1-6; TRBD1 is a possible D gene (5 bases). Trimming cost V 4 bases and J 9 bases, with 13 bases left between them. The V gene's germline CDR1 is SGHAT and CDR2 FQDESV (reference sequence). The CDR3 is 14 amino acids. CDR3 in DNA: TGTGCCAGCAGCTGGACCGGGACGGCTTCACCCCTCCACTTT. It encodes CASSWTGTASPLHF.

This clone was observed a handful of times. This chain connects TRBV7-9 to TRBJ1-1; D gene ambiguous. With 5 bases removed from V and 7 bases from J, the gap between germline ends came to 11 bases. The CDR3 consists of 12 residues. Germline values: CDR1 SEHNR, CDR2 FQNEAQ (reference sequence). In DNA form, the CDR3 reads TGTGCCAGCAGCCCAAACAGATTTGAAGCTTTCTTT. It yields the protein CASSPNRFEAFF.

The rearrangement uses TRBV10-3 and TRBJ2-1; D possibly matches TRBD1 or TRBD2 (5 bases each). Germline V CDR1 and CDR2: ENHRY, SYGVKD. The CDR3 spans 14 residues. V was trimmed by 10 bases and J by 7 bases, leaving 20 bases between them. The DNA of the CDR3 is TGTGCCACCTTCGGGACCCACGGAGGAAATGAGCAGTTCTTC. This translates into CATFGTHGGNEQFF.

This clone was counted at least ten times. The V call is TRBV4-3, the J call TRBJ2-5, with 7 nucleotides matching TRBD1. There are 15 residues in the CDR3. Per the germline V gene, CDR1 is LGHNA and CDR2 is YSLEER. V gave up 1 base and J gave up 5 bases; unmatched junction bases: 7. The CDR3 protein is CASSQGQGNPETQYF. CDR3 nucleotide sequence: TGCGCCAGCAGCCAAGGACAGGGTAATCCGGAGACCCAGTACTTC.

The chain combines TRBV9 with TRBJ2-1; D is undetermined. This CDR3 has 15 amino acids. Trimming removed 0 bases at V and 5 bases at J, with 12 bases between. Germline-derived CDR1 and CDR2 are SGDLS and YYNGEE. The CDR3 region has the DNA TGTGCCAGCAGCGTAGACGTAAGGGCGGACAATGAGCAGTTCTTC. This codes for CASSVDVRADNEQFF.

V and J are TRBV10-2 and TRBJ2-5; weak D call: TRBD2 (7 bases). The CDR3 is 13 residues long. The germline V gene has CDR1 WSHSY and CDR2 SAAADI. The V gene lost 7 bases and the J gene lost 5 bases, with 14 bases spanning the gap. The CDR3 protein is CASKEGGGETQYF. CDR3 coding DNA: TGCGCCAGCAAGGAGGGAGGGGGGGAGACCCAGTACTTC.

As to this clone: Possible read error: a much larger clone is one base away. The chain combines TRBV11-3 with TRBJ2-3; TRBD2 matches 10 bases. This CDR3 has 15 amino acids. CDR1 is SGHNT and CDR2 is YENEEA in the germline V gene. J lost 0 bases, V lost 3 bases, and 0 bases had no gene match. The CDR3 reads CASSLTSGSTDTQYF. The CDR3 coding sequence is TGTGCCAGCAGCTTGACTAGCGGGAGCACAGATACGCAGTATTTT.

The J gene is TRBJ2-5, the V gene TRBV29-1; TRBD2 matches at 16 bases. The CDR3 is made up of 19 amino acids. J was trimmed by 2 bases and V by 4 bases; bases with no gene match: 13. Germline V gives CDR1 SQVTM, CDR2 ANQGSEA. The CDR3 nucleotides read TGCAGCGTTGCCGGCCCGGGACTAGCGGGAGGGCCCCTACAAGAGACCCAGTACTTC. Its translation is CSVAGPGLAGGPLQETQYF.

The chain carries TRBV7-2 and TRBJ2-4, with 14 positions matching TRBD2. With V trimmed by 4 bases and J by 8 bases, 4 bases remained unmatched. CDR1 SGHTA and CDR2 FQGNSA come from the germline V gene. This CDR3 is built from 15 residues. The CDR3 loop reads CASSSGLAGVDIQYF. The CDR3 DNA reads TGTGCCAGCAGCTCGGGACTAGCGGGGGTCGACATTCAGTACTTC.

The gene calls are TRBV18 and TRBJ1-2; a possible D gene is TRBD1 (5 bases). The germline CDR1 and CDR2 sequences are KGHSH and LQKENI. V lost 2 bases and J 0 bases, leaving 10 bases between the germline ends. The CDR3 runs 15 residues. CDR3 DNA: TGTGCCAGCTCACCAGGGGGGGGTCCTAACTATGGCTACACCTTC. Its translation: CASSPGGGPNYGYTF.

The chain carries TRBV30 and TRBJ1-6; D gene ambiguous. The germline gives CDR1 GTSNPN, CDR2 SVGIG (reference sequence). The V gene lost 6 bases and the J gene lost 6 bases, with 21 bases spanning the gap. This CDR3 is built from 16 residues. CDR3 in DNA: TGTGCCTGCCAAAAGGCAGTCAATATTCCTAATTCACCCCTCCACTTT. Protein sequence: CACQKAVNIPNSPLHF.

The chain has TRBV6-1 and TRBJ1-1; D not resolved. Per the germline V gene, CDR1 is MNHNS and CDR2 is SASEGT. There are 13 residues in the CDR3. V lost 5 bases and J 3 bases, leaving 10 bases between the germline ends. The CDR3: CASSKAGHTEAFF. The CDR3 DNA follows: TGTGCCAGCAGTAAGGCTGGGCACACTGAAGCTTTCTTT.